The rows below give T cell receptor beta chains drawn from one sample of a study of blood T cell repertoires in COVID-19. Sequenced by immunoSEQ multiplex PCR; TCRdb stores in-frame clones only, minus some. The sample records fewer than 150,000 clones, about 83% being singletons. Sequencing was done on a sample of peripheral blood. Receptors were obtained from a woman aged 40-49 years with acute or convalescent COVID-19. Each CDR3 is given with its conserved first and last residue. The order of the fields is J gene, V gene, D gene, clone size, CDR3 DNA, CDR3 protein. A D gene is named only where the DNA matches it firmly. Not all rows give a size; the values are once, few, many and, for expanded clones, a class.

j_call: TRBJ2-3; v_call: TRBV5-1; d_call: -; clone_size: -; cdr3_nt: TGCGCCAGCAGACGCGGTACTGGGAGCCCAGATACGCAGTATTTT; cdr3_aa: CASRRGTGSPDTQYF
j_call: TRBJ2-1; v_call: TRBV11-3; d_call: TRBD2; clone_size: -; cdr3_nt: TGTGCCAGCAGCGTCGGGACTAGCGGTTACAATGAGCAGTTCTTC; cdr3_aa: CASSVGTSGYNEQFF
j_call: TRBJ2-2; v_call: TRBV2; d_call: TRBD2; clone_size: -; cdr3_nt: TGTGCCAGCAGCCCGGGACTAGCGGTCACCGGGGAGCTGTTTTTT; cdr3_aa: CASSPGLAVTGELFF
j_call: TRBJ1-2; v_call: TRBV6-1; d_call: TRBD1; clone_size: -; cdr3_nt: TGTGCCAGCAGTGCCGACTACTGGGACAGGGGGAGAGGCTACACCTTC; cdr3_aa: CASSADYWDRGRGYTF
j_call: TRBJ1-2; v_call: TRBV5-6; d_call: -; clone_size: -; cdr3_nt: TGTGCCAGCAGCTTGGGGGCAGGGATGAGTAGTGGCTACACCTTC; cdr3_aa: CASSLGAGMSSGYTF
j_call: TRBJ1-2; v_call: TRBV27; d_call: -; clone_size: -; cdr3_nt: TGTGCCAGCGGCTTATCGGGGGCAAACTATGGCTACACCTTC; cdr3_aa: CASGLSGANYGYTF
j_call: TRBJ1-1; v_call: TRBV2; d_call: -; clone_size: -; cdr3_nt: TGTGCCAGCAACCAGAAAACTGAAGCTTTCTTT; cdr3_aa: CASNQKTEAFF
j_call: TRBJ1-4; v_call: TRBV6-1; d_call: TRBD1; clone_size: -; cdr3_nt: TGTGCCAGCAGTGAACGGGATACAGGGGGCGGCGAAAAACTGTTTTTT; cdr3_aa: CASSERDTGGGEKLFF
j_call: TRBJ1-6; v_call: TRBV7-6; d_call: TRBD1; clone_size: -; cdr3_nt: TGTGCCAGCAGCTTACAAGGACAGGGGAATTCACCCCTCCACTTT; cdr3_aa: CASSLQGQGNSPLHF
j_call: TRBJ2-5; v_call: TRBV11-3; d_call: TRBD1; clone_size: few; cdr3_nt: TGTGCCAGCAGCGGGACAGGGGGGACCCAGTACTTC; cdr3_aa: CASSGTGGTQYF
j_call: TRBJ1-1; v_call: TRBV2; d_call: TRBD1; clone_size: -; cdr3_nt: TGTGCCAGCAGTAGAGACCGGGACAGGGTTAGGGGAACTGAAGCTTTCTTT; cdr3_aa: CASSRDRDRVRGTEAFF
j_call: TRBJ2-1; v_call: TRBV4-2; d_call: TRBD2; clone_size: -; cdr3_nt: TGTGCCAGCAGCCAAGATTTGTTAGCGGGAACGTACTACAATGAGCAGTTCTTC; cdr3_aa: CASSQDLLAGTYYNEQFF
j_call: TRBJ2-7; v_call: TRBV28; d_call: -; clone_size: -; cdr3_nt: TGTGCCAGCAGTTTAACAGGGCTGGAGCAGTACTTC; cdr3_aa: CASSLTGLEQYF
j_call: TRBJ1-1; v_call: TRBV30; d_call: -; clone_size: few; cdr3_nt: TGTGCCTGGAGTGTAACTGGCGCGGGAATGAACACTGAAGCTTTCTTT; cdr3_aa: CAWSVTGAGMNTEAFF
j_call: TRBJ2-7; v_call: TRBV7-2; d_call: TRBD1; clone_size: -; cdr3_nt: TGTGCCAGCAGCTCGGCCGGGACAGGGGCCTACGAGCAGTACTTC; cdr3_aa: CASSSAGTGAYEQYF
j_call: TRBJ2-7; v_call: TRBV6-2/TRBV6-3; d_call: TRBD2; clone_size: -; cdr3_nt: TGTGCCAGCAGCTGGACTAGTTTCGCCTACGAGCAGTACTTC; cdr3_aa: CASSWTSFAYEQYF
j_call: TRBJ2-2; v_call: TRBV9; d_call: TRBD2; clone_size: -; cdr3_nt: TGTGCCAGCAGCGTAGGGGGGGGCACCGGGGAGCTGTTTTTT; cdr3_aa: CASSVGGGTGELFF
j_call: TRBJ2-7; v_call: TRBV4-3; d_call: TRBD2; clone_size: -; cdr3_nt: TGCGCCAGCAGCCAAGTTGGGACTAGCGTCTACGAGCAGTACTTC; cdr3_aa: CASSQVGTSVYEQYF
j_call: TRBJ1-6; v_call: TRBV5-4; d_call: TRBD1; clone_size: -; cdr3_nt: TGTGCCAGCAGCTTGAACAGGGGAACGCAGACGCCCCTCCACTTT; cdr3_aa: CASSLNRGTQTPLHF
j_call: TRBJ1-5; v_call: TRBV18; d_call: TRBD1; clone_size: -; cdr3_nt: TGTGCCAGCTCAGCTGGGACAGGGGGCATGGTGGGCAATCAGCCCCAGCATTTT; cdr3_aa: CASSAGTGGMVGNQPQHF
j_call: TRBJ2-3; v_call: TRBV5-1; d_call: TRBD1; clone_size: -; cdr3_nt: TGCGCCAGCTCTCCCGGGACAGGGGGGTTGGATACGCAGTATTTT; cdr3_aa: CASSPGTGGLDTQYF
j_call: TRBJ2-1; v_call: TRBV6-5; d_call: -; clone_size: -; cdr3_nt: TGTGCCAGCAGTCCAAACCCCGTAGCGTATAATGAGCAGTTCTTC; cdr3_aa: CASSPNPVAYNEQFF
j_call: TRBJ1-1; v_call: TRBV6-2/TRBV6-3; d_call: -; clone_size: -; cdr3_nt: TGTGCCAGCAGTTATTCCACTGGACAGCTTCTGAACACTGAAGCTTTCTTT; cdr3_aa: CASSYSTGQLLNTEAFF
j_call: TRBJ2-3; v_call: TRBV9; d_call: TRBD2; clone_size: once; cdr3_nt: TGTGCCAGCAGCGTAGCAGGACTAGCGGGGGGAGATACGCAGTATTTT; cdr3_aa: CASSVAGLAGGDTQYF